This TCR beta chain was recovered during a study of regulatory and conventional T cells in RAG deficiency (dated by TCRdb to about 2017). Study-wide context: High-throughput TCR beta sequencing was used to compare the diversity and composition of the Treg, conventional CD4+ and CD8+ T cell repertoires of RAG-deficient patients with those of healthy controls.

The CDR3, from cysteine to phenylalanine, totals 14 residues. Left in the record is the CDR3 DNA by itself, 42 bases read in frame from the first base. CDR1 and CDR2 were assigned from the germline V gene (reference sequence) as LNHDA and SQIVND. V loses 4 bases of germline sequence and J loses 3 bases, and the interval between the two ends is 12 bases. This clone occurred once. Its antigen has not been determined. One base away there is no much larger clone; base qualities are not given. Library generation was performed with the immunoSEQ multiplex PCR assay. Genomic DNA from the sorted T-cell subsets was used to amplify and sequence rearranged TCR beta chain products. The authors' pipeline ran thus. Shannon entropy and Simpson indices were used to quantify the repertoire diversity of productive TCR beta rearrangements. Clonal expansion was assessed by the summed frequency of the 100 most abundant productive TCR beta clonotypes among total reads. The TRB repertoires were scored with a self-reactivity index built on which amino acids appear at CDR3beta positions 6 and 7. Two-way ANOVA was used for repertoire analyses, while Student t or Mann-Whitney tests were used for flow cytometric analyses. TCRdb mirrors the immuneACCESS table, restricted to in-frame sequences. Some clones are absent from its copies; in checked studies, under half trace to an unresolved V gene, and the reason for the others is unknown. Clonal size and the V and J genes are those of that table, whereas D and trimming came from the DNA. For this sample the table gives approximately 8,500 clones, of which around 84% were detected only once. The ten most abundant clones make up approximately 30% of the sample.

Fewer than ten healthy control donors served as the comparison group for repertoire analyses. Before genomic DNA extraction, CD8+ T cells without CD4 were isolated from blood. The investigation overall reported the following: Shorter CDR3 lengths were found in all patient T-cell subsets, and >90% Treg-Tconv repertoire overlap at nucleotide and amino acid level was observed in Omenn syndrome patients. Sorted CD25-high CD127-low cells from Omenn syndrome patients may represent peripherally activated cells rather than bona fide Treg cells. For some subjects, some T-cell subset analyses were not performed. Unique TCR beta sequences from Treg cells were about 100-fold fewer in Omenn syndrome and CID/AS patients than controls, versus about 9.9-fold for other subsets. RAG-deficient patients showed markedly lower Shannon entropy and higher Simpson indices than control T-cell subpopulations.

The same specimen was also included in a second study, on regulatory T cells. As the second paper documents: The multiplex PCR relied on 52 forward TRBV primers and 13 reverse TRBJ primers, and amplification bias was corrected through assay-based and computational methods. In patients, repertoires had restricted unique TRB V-J pairs and skewed V and J gene usage, with regulatory T cells showing the most marked changes. T-cell receptor beta repertoires of sorted regulatory, conventional CD4+ and CD8+ T cells were compared between CD3G-deficient patients and healthy controls. Peripheral blood mononuclear cells were isolated by Ficoll density separation. A FACSAria cell sorter was used to isolate CD3+ CD8+ CD4- T cells. Rearranged TRB loci were amplified from genomic DNA by multiplex PCR within the immunoSEQ assay. Sequencing of the TRB amplicons was done on an Illumina HiSeq platform. Custom algorithms error-filtered the raw sequences and aligned the raw sequences to reference gene sequences, after which the immunoSEQ online tools were used for analysis. Productive and nonproductive TRB rearrangement frequencies were evaluated among both unique and total sequences. For group comparisons, t tests, Mann-Whitney tests or two-way ANOVA were performed in Prism software.

The receptor was derived from a human donor in good health. Sequences were obtained from CD8+ T cells sorted from blood. The chain employs TRBV19 and TRBJ1-1; TRBD1 is a weak D gene call, 5 bases matching. The CDR3 here reads CASSTGTDYTEAFF. The nucleotide sequence is given as TGTGCCAGTAGTACCGGGACGGACTACACTGAAGCTTTCTTT.